Listed below are T cell receptor beta chains from one sample, sequenced in a study of response to subunit inactivated influenza vaccine. A single record per CDR3 protein comes from TCRdb applying MiXCR to the RT-PCR reads. The sample consists of more than 450,000 distinct CDR3 sequences, approximately 10% of them appearing once. The material sequenced was PBMCs from blood, taken on the day of vaccination. The source is a man aged 50 to 59 who received an inactivated influenza vaccine. The CDR3 runs from the conserved cysteine through the conserved F or W. D genes are given only for firm matches. Not all rows give a size; the values are once, few, many and, for expanded clones, a class.

j_call v_call clone_size d_call cdr3_aa cdr3_nt
TRBJ1-2 TRBV7-9 few - CASSSFHHYTF TGTGCCAGCAGCTCCTTCCACCACTACACCTTC
TRBJ2-1 TRBV2 many - CASSARRGDEQFF TGTGCCAGCAGTGCCAGGAGGGGGGATGAGCAGTTCTTC
TRBJ2-2 TRBV15 few - CATSTELDGGELFF TGTGCCACCAGCACGGAGTTGGACGGCGGGGAGCTGTTTTTT
TRBJ2-2 TRBV10-3 - TRBD1 CASHPTGPGELFF TGTGCCTCCCACCCGACAGGGCCCGGGGAGCTGTTTTTT
TRBJ2-7 TRBV27 few - CASSLTFAVSYEQYF TGTGCCAGCAGTTTAACTTTTGCGGTTTCCTACGAGCAGTACTTC
TRBJ2-1 TRBV6-4 many TRBD1 CASSDTGGKNEQFF TGTGCCAGCAGTGACACAGGGGGCAAGAATGAGCAGTTCTTC
TRBJ2-2 TRBV28 - - CASTIPYTGELFF TGTGCCAGCACGATTCCGTACACCGGGGAGCTGTTTTTT
TRBJ2-7 TRBV6-6 few - CASSQGFEQYF TGTGCCAGCAGTCAGGGGTTCGAGCAGTACTTC
TRBJ2-5 TRBV29-1 many - CSVKGQETQYF TGCAGCGTCAAGGGGCAAGAGACCCAGTACTTC
TRBJ2-7 TRBV7-9 many TRBD2 CASSLGGTSSYEQYF TGTGCCAGCAGCTTAGGTGGGACTAGCTCCTACGAGCAGTACTTC
TRBJ2-5 TRBV20-1 - - CSARVPGSNQETQYF TGCAGTGCTAGAGTGCCCGGGTCCAACCAAGAGACCCAGTACTTC
TRBJ2-5 TRBV20-1 few - CSARGRDLRF TGCAGTGCTAGAGGCCGAGACCTCCGGTTC
TRBJ2-5 TRBV6-5 few - CASSYSWGSKETQYF TGTGCCAGCAGTTACTCGTGGGGGAGCAAGGAGACCCAGTACTTC
TRBJ2-3 TRBV5-1 - - CASSWGTESDTQYF TGCGCCAGCAGCTGGGGGACGGAGTCAGATACGCAGTATTTT
TRBJ1-5 TRBV20-1 many TRBD1 CSASLLNRDRHNQPQHF TGCAGTGCTTCACTACTAAACAGGGACAGGCACAATCAGCCCCAGCATTTT
TRBJ2-6 TRBV29-1 - - CSVGGSGTGANVLTF TGCAGCGTTGGGGGGTCAGGGACTGGGGCCAACGTCCTGACTTTC
TRBJ1-1 TRBV11-2 few TRBD1 CASSFPTGTGGFDTEAFF TGTGCCAGCAGCTTTCCGACCGGGACAGGGGGCTTTGACACTGAAGCTTTCTTT
TRBJ2-7 TRBV10-2 - TRBD1 CASSRTGGWYEQYF TGCGCCAGCAGCCGGACAGGGGGCTGGTACGAGCAGTACTTC
TRBJ1-2 TRBV4-1 - - CASSQDLGVWSYGYTF TGCGCCAGCAGCCAAGATTTGGGGGTGTGGAGCTATGGCTACACCTTC
TRBJ2-2 TRBV5-1 few - CASSLRVSAGELFF TGCGCCAGCAGCTTGAGGGTCTCCGCCGGGGAGCTGTTTTTT
TRBJ2-3 TRBV3-1 many TRBD2 CASSQDWDASGASSNTQYF TGTGCCAGCAGCCAAGATTGGGATGCTAGCGGAGCTTCTTCAAATACGCAGTATTTT
TRBJ2-4 TRBV7-9 - - CASSSYRVHIQYF TGTGCCAGCAGCTCTTACAGGGTACACATTCAGTACTTC
TRBJ2-3 TRBV24-1 - TRBD2 CATSDRGTSGGANTQYF TGTGCCACCAGTGACCGCGGTACTAGCGGAGGTGCAAATACGCAGTATTTT
TRBJ2-1 TRBV7-8 many TRBD2 CASSYGGGMYNEQFF TGTGCCAGCAGCTACGGGGGGGGGATGTACAATGAGCAGTTCTTC
TRBJ2-1 TRBV2 - - CASRLDSSNEQFF TGTGCCAGCAGATTAGACAGTTCCAATGAGCAGTTCTTC
TRBJ1-1 TRBV3-1 - - CASSQVGTGNTEAFF TGTGCCAGCAGCCAAGTTGGGACTGGAAACACTGAAGCTTTCTTT
TRBJ1-1 TRBV27 few TRBD1 CASTTGTGWSTEAFF TGTGCCAGCACAACCGGGACAGGGTGGAGCACTGAAGCTTTCTTT
TRBJ1-5 TRBV7-8 few - CASSSGVQNQPQHF TGTGCCAGCAGCTCAGGGGTACAGAATCAGCCCCAGCATTTT
TRBJ2-2 TRBV4-1 few - CASSTHEYTGELFF TGCGCCAGCAGCACACACGAATACACCGGGGAGCTGTTTTTT
TRBJ1-5 TRBV19 few TRBD1 CASSIGTGLSDQPQHF TGTGCCAGTAGTATCGGGACAGGGCTTTCCGACCAGCCCCAGCATTTT
TRBJ1-5 TRBV19 - - CASSMFQGAYSNQPQHF TGTGCCAGTAGTATGTTCCAAGGGGCATACAGCAATCAGCCCCAGCATTTT
TRBJ2-1 TRBV10-3 many - CAISEAGTKNEQFF TGTGCCATCAGTGAGGCGGGGACCAAAAATGAGCAGTTCTTC
TRBJ1-3 TRBV29-1 many - CSAEQGNANTIYF TGCAGCGCCGAACAGGGTAACGCAAACACCATATATTTT